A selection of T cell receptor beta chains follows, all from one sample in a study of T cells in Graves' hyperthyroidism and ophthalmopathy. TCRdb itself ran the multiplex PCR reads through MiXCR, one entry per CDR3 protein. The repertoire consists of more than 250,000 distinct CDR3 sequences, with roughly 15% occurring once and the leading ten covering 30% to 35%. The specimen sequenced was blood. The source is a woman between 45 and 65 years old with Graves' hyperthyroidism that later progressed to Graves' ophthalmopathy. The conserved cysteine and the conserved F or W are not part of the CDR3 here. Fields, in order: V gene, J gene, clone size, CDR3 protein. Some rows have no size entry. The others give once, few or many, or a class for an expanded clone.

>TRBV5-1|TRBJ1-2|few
ASSLVGGNGYT
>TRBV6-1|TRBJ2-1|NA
ASTRLAGANEQF
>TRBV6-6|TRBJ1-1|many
ASSYGTQGRAF
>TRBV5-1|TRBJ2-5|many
ASSTLAGVSETQY
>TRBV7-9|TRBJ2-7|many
AARDSSYEQY
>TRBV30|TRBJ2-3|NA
AWSGEGGSGTDTQY
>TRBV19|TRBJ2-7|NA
ASSISGTGDEQY
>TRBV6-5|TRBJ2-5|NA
ASSYSSAETQY
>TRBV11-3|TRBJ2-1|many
ASSWSSRGGNNEQF
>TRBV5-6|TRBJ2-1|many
ASSFRNEQF
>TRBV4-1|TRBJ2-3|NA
ASSQNRGPNTDTQY
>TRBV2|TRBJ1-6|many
ASRRRGTDRSPLH
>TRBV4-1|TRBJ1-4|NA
ASSQDDRGTEKLF